This T cell receptor (beta chain) was identified during a study of blood T cell repertoires in COVID-19. The data were produced by immunoSEQ multiplex PCR, yet TCRdb's version contains in-frame clones alone and is incomplete. The sample has around 350,000 clones, around nine tenths seen once. Germline trimming cut 0 bases from V and 4 bases from J; bases unmatched to any gene: 3. The CDR3 is 15 residues long. Germline assignment: CDR1 SGHRS and CDR2 YFSETQ. This clone was seen a single time. The receptor comes from a human donor in a cohort sampled during active COVID-19. The rearrangement links TRBV5-1 to TRBJ2-1; 8 positions agree with TRBD2. Sequencing was done on a sample of peripheral blood. As DNA, the CDR3 is TGCGCCAGCAGCTTGGAGCGGGGGCCTTACAATGAGCAGTTCTTC. Amino acid sequence: CASSLERGPYNEQFF.